This T cell receptor (beta chain) derives from a study of molecular identifiers for immune sequencing clone quantification. TCRdb reanalysed the PCR reads using MiXCR and keeps one entry per CDR3 protein. The repertoire holds over 600,000 distinct CDR3 sequences, with around 20% as singletons. Investigators produced naive CD8 libraries from approximately 20,000 to 1,000,000 sorted cells, drawing on 10%, 30% or 50% RNA. The CDR3 is made up of 15 amino acids. Between the trimmed V and J ends, which lost 5 bases and 5 bases, there was a span of 21 bases. Germline lookup yields CDR1 GTSNPN and CDR2 SVGIG (reference sequence).

The origin of this receptor is a human donor in good health. Some libraries in this study had Jurkat cell RNA spiked in. The chain couples TRBV30 to TRBJ2-5; the D gene could be TRBD1 or TRBD2 (6 bases each). The sequenced sample was naive CD8+ T cells from blood, with Jurkat cell RNA spiked in. This sample's subset: FACS-sorted CD8+CD4-CCR7+CD45RA+ naive T cells. CDR3 protein: CAWEQFRGLGETQYF. CDR3 coding DNA: TGTGCCTGGGAGCAATTTCGGGGGCTGGGGGAGACCCAGTACTTC.